The 2 T cell receptor beta chains listed next were all sequenced from one sample in a study of a mutant IDH1 vaccine in newly diagnosed glioma. Time point defined: week 23, last vaccination. Alongside topical imiquimod, each dose of vaccine comprised 300 ug of mutant IDH1 20-mer peptide. Produced via immunoSEQ multiplex PCR; TCRdb's table is partial and in-frame only. The sample yields 30,000 to 40,000 clones, about four fifths seen once. No antigen is known for these receptors. The sequences come from PBMCs, collected from a glioma patient whose treatment included an IDH1 peptide vaccine. The receptors were sampled from a man between 40 and 49 years old with glioma.

This clone was recorded a few times. The chain links TRBV19 to TRBJ2-2, with 9 bases lining up with TRBD1. Germline trimming cut 5 bases from V and 4 bases from J; bases unmatched to any gene: 8. This CDR3 comprises 16 residues. Germline V gene sequence: CDR1 LNHDA, CDR2 SQIVND (reference sequence). CDR3 loop: CASSFWTGDGTGELFF. The CDR3 DNA sequence: TGTGCCAGTAGTTTCTGGACAGGGGACGGCACCGGGGAGCTGTTTTTT.

The J gene is TRBJ2-7, the V gene TRBV19; D is possibly TRBD2 (5 bases). This CDR3 is 15 amino acids long. Trimming pared 5 bases from V and 1 base from J, leaving 15 bases between. The germline V gene encodes CDR1 LNHDA and CDR2 SQIVND (reference sequence). DNA of the CDR3: TGTGCCAGTAGTCTCCAGCGGACCCCTTCCTACGAGCAGTACTTC. It translates to CASSLQRTPSYEQYF.